The following is a T cell receptor beta chain sequence with its context. The antigen it recognizes is unknown. The record has no base qualities; no much larger clone is one base away. Per the germline V gene (reference sequence), SEHNR is the CDR1 and FQNEAQ is the CDR2. V is cut by 0 bases and J by 3 bases, and the space between the germline ends is 17 bases. The CDR3 starts with the cysteine, ends with the phenylalanine, and has 17 residues. Only the CDR3 region is kept as DNA, spanning 51 bases read in frame from base 1. The data belong to a study of T cell changes during pregnancy in multiple sclerosis (dated by TCRdb to between 2017 and 2020). About the study as a whole: The study looked at changes in the T cell repertoire across pregnancy in women with multiple sclerosis.

The library was obtained by the immunoSEQ multiplex PCR assay. Sourced from immuneACCESS, this table was stored by TCRdb with only in-frame sequences that have V and J called. A share of the clones is absent; for the studies checked, an unresolved V gene accounts for under half, and the remainder has no known explanation. This sample is represented by fewer than 20,000 clones; over 65% of them were singletons. Roughly 9.6% of the sample goes to the ten largest clones. This TCR came from a female donor with multiple sclerosis, enrolled in a pregnancy study. The sample here was CD8+ T cells from peripheral blood mononuclear cells, taken after pregnancy. The chain is made from TRBV7-9 and TRBJ2-5; D gene: possibly TRBD2, on 6 matching bases. The sequence in DNA is TGTGCCAGCAGCTTAGCGGCGGGGATTCGCCCAAAAGAGACCCAGTACTTC. This codes for CASSLAAGIRPKETQYF. With the rest looked up from the reference TRBV7-9 and TRBJ2-5 genes rather than sequenced, the full variable domain is DTGVSQNPRHKITKRGQNVTFRCDPISEHNRLYWYRQTLGQGPEFLTYFQNEAQLEKSRLLSDRFSAERPKGSFSTLEIQRTEQGDSAMYLCASSLAAGIRPKETQYFGPGTRLLVL.